These 20 T cell receptor beta chains were sequenced from one sample in a study of identical twins. TCRdb reprocessed the 5' RACE reads with MiXCR, giving one entry per CDR3 protein. The sample lists approximately 670,000 distinct CDR3 sequences; 5.5% to 6.5% were seen once. The material sequenced was naive T cells sorted from blood. All receptors derive from a man younger than 35 in good health.

The J gene is TRBJ2-5, the V gene TRBV15; D ambiguous. There are 12 residues in the CDR3. From germline, CDR1 is LNHNV and CDR2 YYDKDF (reference sequence). V was shortened by 0 bases and J by 4 bases, with 3 bases between the two germline ends. CDR3 region: CATSRDGETQYF. Here the CDR3 DNA reads TGTGCCACCAGCAGAGACGGAGAGACCCAGTACTTC. Drawing the rest from reference TRBV15 and TRBJ2-5, the complete variable domain is DAMVIQNPRYQVTQFGKPVTLSCSQTLNHNVMYWYQQKSSQAPKLLFHYYDKDFNNEADTPDNFQSRRPNTSFCFLDIRSPGLGDTAMYLCATSRDGETQYFGPGTRLLVL.

The sample holds a few counts of this clonotype. This chain uses TRBV2 with TRBJ2-3, with a possible D match to TRBD2 (6 bases). CDR1 is SNHLY, CDR2 FYNNEI, per germline. Trimming pared 8 bases from V and 5 bases from J, leaving 14 bases between. The CDR3 is 13 residues long. The DNA of the CDR3 is TGTGCCAGCTCTGGAGGGCTGGGAGATACGCAGTATTTT. Its translation is CASSGGLGDTQYF. Filled out from reference TRBV2 and TRBJ2-3, the complete variable domain reads EPEVTQTPSHQVTQMGQEVILRCVPISNHLYFYWYRQILGQKVEFLVSFYNNEISEKSEIFDDQFSVERPDGSNFTLKIRSTKLEDSAMYFCASSGGLGDTQYFGPGTRLTVL.

The chain carries TRBV3-1 and TRBJ1-1; D gene unclear. The ends were cut back, 4 bases at V and 0 bases at J, with 12 bases in the middle. Per germline, CDR1 LGHDT and CDR2 YNNKEL (reference sequence). This CDR3 spans 15 amino acids. The CDR3 reads CASSLNRRMNTEAFF. DNA of the CDR3: TGTGCCAGCAGCCTAAATAGGAGGATGAACACTGAAGCTTTCTTT.

This clonotype was counted many times. The chain employs TRBV15 and TRBJ2-5; D may correspond to TRBD1 or TRBD2 (7 bases each). V shed 7 bases and J shed 2 bases, with 20 bases lying between them. The CDR3 consists of 16 residues. The germline gives CDR1 LNHNV, CDR2 YYDKDF (reference sequence). CDR3 coding DNA: TGTGCCACCAAAGGGGGGGGACAGACTATTCAAGAGACCCAGTACTTC. Protein product: CATKGGGQTIQETQYF.

At least ten counts were recorded for this clonotype. CDR3 in amino acids: CASSLFSGSQLSYNEQFF. The CDR3 bases are TGTGCCAGCAGCTTATTTAGCGGGAGCCAGCTGAGTTACAATGAGCAGTTCTTC. The rearrangement uses TRBV7-3 and TRBJ2-1; 9 bases line up with TRBD2. V dropped 2 bases and J dropped 4; count of bases not matched to a gene: 12. The germline gives CDR1 SGHTA, CDR2 FQGTGA. This CDR3 comprises 18 residues.

This clonotype was detected many times. The chain combines TRBV29-1 with TRBJ1-5, with 7 nucleotides matching TRBD1. Germline CDR1 and CDR2: SQVTM and ANQGSEA. V was clipped by 4 bases and J by 7 bases; unmatched bases: 7. This CDR3 is 13 amino acids long. In DNA, the CDR3 is TGCAGCGTTGCTCAGCAGGGGGTGCAGCCCCAGCATTTT. Translated, it gives CSVAQQGVQPQHF.

The rearrangement uses TRBV7-2 and TRBJ2-7, with 7 bases that match TRBD2. V trimming: 5 bases; J trimming: 6 bases; junction bases outside the gene matches: 13. There are 15 residues in the CDR3. Germline CDR1 SGHTA, CDR2 FQGNSA. This CDR3 is CASSALAGGWGEQYF. The CDR3 nucleotides read TGTGCCAGCAGCGCCTTAGCGGGTGGGTGGGGCGAGCAGTACTTC. The full variable domain, with the rest looked up from reference TRBV7-2 and TRBJ2-7, is GAGVSQSPSNKVTEKGKDVELRCDPISGHTALYWYRQSLGQGLEFLIYFQGNSAPDKSGLPSDRFSAERTGGSVSTLTIQRTQQEDSAVYLCASSALAGGWGEQYFGPGTRLTVT.

This clonotype was counted ten times or more. V usage is TRBV25-1 and J usage is TRBJ2-1, with D perhaps matching TRBD2 (5 bases). Trimming pared 6 bases from V and 0 bases from J, leaving 9 bases between. Germline assignment: CDR1 MGHDK and CDR2 SYGVNS. The CDR3 loop spans 14 amino acids. The CDR3 DNA follows: TGTGCCAGCAGCAAGCGGACCTCCTACAATGAGCAGTTCTTC. This translates into CASSKRTSYNEQFF.

Ten or more counts support this clonotype. The genes are TRBV12-3 or TRBV12-4 and TRBJ2-2; 9 bases line up with TRBD1. The V segment lost 7 bases and the J segment 4 bases; nucleotides outside the gene matches: 4. The CDR3 is made up of 14 amino acids. CDR3 DNA sequence: TGTGCCAGCACTTTGACAGGGGGCACCGGGGAGCTGTTTTTT. Protein sequence: CASTLTGGTGELFF.

This clonotype occurred many times. The CDR3 DNA follows: TGTGCCAGCAGGGGGATTGAAGCTTTCTTT. Its translation: CASRGIEAFF. The V call is TRBV12-3 or TRBV12-4, the J call TRBJ1-1; D is undetermined. This CDR3 spans 10 amino acids. V dropped 6 bases and J dropped 7 bases, with 6 bases sitting between them.

This clonotype has a handful of counts. The J gene is TRBJ1-5, the V gene TRBV5-1, with D uncertain. This CDR3 has 16 residues. CDR1 is SGHRS and CDR2 is YFSETQ in the germline V gene. The ends were cut back, 4 bases at V and 7 bases at J, with 21 bases in the middle. This chain's CDR3 is CASSNPADKGRQPQHF. The DNA for the CDR3 is TGCGCCAGCAGCAACCCCGCGGATAAGGGCAGACAGCCCCAGCATTTT.

The table lists this clonotype with a few counts. V gene TRBV18 combines with J gene TRBJ2-3; 8 bases line up with TRBD1. The CDR3 has 18 residues. The V gene's germline CDR1 is KGHSH and CDR2 LQKENI. Trimming took 3 bases from V and 6 from J; bases not matched to a gene: 17. The CDR3 DNA is TGTGCCAGCTCACCCACCACACCGGGGACAGGCCGCCGGGATACGCAGTATTTT. As protein: CASSPTTPGTGRRDTQYF.

Many counts were recorded for this clonotype. The J gene is TRBJ1-5, the V gene TRBV28; possible D gene TRBD1, 6 bases. There are 13 residues in the CDR3. V was trimmed by 7 bases and J by 4 bases, leaving 11 bases between them. Germline CDR1 reads MDHEN; CDR2 reads SYDVKM. The CDR3: CASNDRWNQPQHF. The CDR3 nucleotides read TGTGCCAGCAACGACAGGTGGAATCAGCCCCAGCATTTT.

This clonotype was observed many times. The V call is TRBV29-1, the J call TRBJ2-3; D might be TRBD1 (5 bases). CDR1 and CDR2 from the germline V gene are SQVTM and ANQGSEA. With 2 bases removed from V and 1 base from J, the gap between germline ends came to 10 bases. The CDR3 length is 14 residues. CDR3 protein: CSVESRVRTDTQYF. CDR3 DNA: TGCAGCGTTGAAAGCAGGGTCCGCACAGATACGCAGTATTTT.

This clonotype was counted between two and nine times. This chain connects TRBV10-3 to TRBJ2-1; TRBD2 aligns across 15 bases. CDR1 ENHRY and CDR2 SYGVKD come from the germline V gene. This CDR3 spans 20 amino acids. Unmatched junction bases numbered 8, after V lost 0 bases and J lost 2 bases. Here the CDR3 DNA reads TGTGCCATCAGTGAGTCGGCGGGACTAGCGGGAGGAGGACCCTACAATGAGCAGTTCTTC. It translates to CAISESAGLAGGGPYNEQFF.

The V and J genes are TRBV5-1 and TRBJ1-2, with D perhaps matching TRBD1 (5 bases). From germline, CDR1 is SGHRS and CDR2 YFSETQ. The CDR3 sequence is 14 residues long. Trimming cost V 1 base and J 8 bases, with 15 bases left between them. The CDR3 spells CASSLLQTGGGYTF. As DNA, the CDR3 is TGCGCCAGCAGCTTGCTTCAAACAGGTGGCGGCTACACCTTC.

In this sample, this clonotype turned up many times. The rearrangement joins TRBV6-1 to TRBJ2-3; 7 bases map to TRBD2. Germline CDR1 reads MNHNS; CDR2 reads SASEGT. This CDR3 is 14 amino acids long. V dropped 7 bases and J dropped 5; count of bases not matched to a gene: 9. This chain's CDR3 is CASKWGRDGDTQYF. CDR3 nucleotides: TGTGCCAGCAAGTGGGGGAGGGATGGAGATACGCAGTATTTT.

Many counts were recorded for this clonotype. The chain recombines TRBV10-3 with TRBJ2-7; D is unclear. Germline CDR1 and CDR2: ENHRY and SYGVKD. The CDR3 runs to 12 residues. The V end lost 1 base, the J end lost 4 bases, and 5 bases lay between the germline ends. The CDR3 coding sequence is TGTGCCATCAGTGAGTACCGATACGAGCAGTACTTC. Residues: CAISEYRYEQYF.

This clonotype was detected only a few times. This chain connects TRBV12-3 or TRBV12-4 to TRBJ1-2; D is unclear. The CDR3 has 13 residues. Between the trimmed V and J ends, which lost 6 bases and 7 bases, there was a span of 15 bases. The CDR3 DNA is TGTGCCAGCAGATACCGGGGTTCGGGTGGCTACACCTTC. Its translation: CASRYRGSGGYTF.

The table lists this clonotype with many counts. The chain links TRBV7-2 to TRBJ2-7; D might be TRBD1 or TRBD2, each matching 5 bases. The germline V and J ends were trimmed by 5 bases and 0 bases, with 17 bases remaining between them. CDR3 size: 16 residues. Germline loops: CDR1 SGHTA, CDR2 FQGNSA. CDR3 nucleotides: TGTGCCAGCAGCGTAGACCGGGACCTACCCTCCTACGAGCAGTACTTC. Translating gives CASSVDRDLPSYEQYF.